Presented here are 13 T cell receptor beta chains from one specimen sequenced in a study of T cells in Graves' hyperthyroidism and ophthalmopathy. Researchers took RNA transcripts and amplified the TCR beta CDR3 regions from them. Carried out on the TCR CDR3, a first-round RT-PCR used the HTBI primer set. MiXCR, applied by TCRdb to the multiplex PCR reads, yields one record per CDR3 protein. Seen here are about 600,000 distinct CDR3 sequences, about a sixth observed once, and the top ten hold roughly 3.5%. Material for sequencing was blood. These receptors were obtained from a woman aged 40 to 50 with Graves' ophthalmopathy.

This clonotype was counted a few times. This chain's CDR3 is CASSILPLSDTQYF. CDR3 in DNA: TGTGCCAGCAGCATCCTTCCCCTATCAGATACGCAGTATTTT. The chain couples TRBV7-2 to TRBJ2-3, with D unresolved. The CDR3 is 14 residues long. With 5 bases removed from V and 4 bases from J, the gap between germline ends came to 13 bases. Germline V CDR1 and CDR2: SGHTA, FQGNSA.

This clonotype was seen a handful of times. The genes are TRBV2 and TRBJ2-1, with D unclear. The germline CDR1 and CDR2 sequences are SNHLY and FYNNEI. The CDR3 is made up of 10 amino acids. V was pared by 8 bases and J by 10 bases, with 9 bases between. The CDR3 nucleotides are TGTGCCAGCGCCACCGGGGAGCAGTTCTTC. Its translation: CASATGEQFF.

This clonotype was seen many times. CDR3 region: CASSLEIQDQPQHF. The CDR3 region has the DNA TGTGCCAGCAGCCTAGAGATCCAAGATCAGCCCCAGCATTTT. The J gene is TRBJ1-5, the V gene TRBV7-8; D is ambiguous. V gave up 5 bases and J gave up 5 bases, with 13 bases separating them. This CDR3 region has 14 residues. The germline V gene encodes CDR1 SGHVS and CDR2 FQNEAQ.

Many counts were recorded for this clonotype. This chain connects TRBV20-1 to TRBJ1-5, with TRBD1 identical over 10 bases. Germline lookup yields CDR1 DFQATT and CDR2 SNEGSKA (reference sequence). The V segment lost 5 bases and the J segment 3 bases; nucleotides outside the gene matches: 10. This CDR3 is built from 16 residues. CDR3 protein: CSAHPRTGGFNQPQHF. Here the CDR3 DNA reads TGCAGTGCTCACCCCCGGACAGGGGGTTTCAATCAGCCCCAGCATTTT.

Concerning this clonotype: A read error may be the cause here, since a much bigger clone is one base away. The CDR3 loop is CASSLTLAGEAGELFF. The CDR3 bases are TGTGCCAGCAGCTTAACCCTAGCGGGAGAGGCCGGGGAGCTGTTTTTT. This chain joins TRBV7-3 and TRBJ2-2, with 10 nucleotides matching TRBD2. CDR1 and CDR2 from the germline V gene are SGHTA and FQGTGA. The CDR3 runs 16 residues. J lost 6 bases, V lost 0 bases, and 4 bases had no gene match.

This clonotype was seen a handful of times. This sequence joins TRBV6-2 or TRBV6-3 and TRBJ1-3; 8 bases map to TRBD1. The CDR3 runs to 12 residues. From germline, CDR1 is MNHEY and CDR2 SVGEGT. Unmatched junction bases numbered 2, after V lost 5 bases and J lost 8 bases. Here the CDR3 reads CASSGQGDTIYF. The CDR3 DNA reads as TGTGCCAGCAGTGGACAGGGAGACACCATATATTTT.

This clonotype was counted at least ten times. The chain has TRBV3-1 and TRBJ1-2; D is unresolved. The CDR3 has 13 residues. Germline V gene sequence: CDR1 LGHDT, CDR2 YNNKEL (reference sequence). V lost 0 bases to trimming and J lost 7 bases, with 9 bases between them. CDR3 sequence: CASSQDASSGYTF. The CDR3 nucleotides are TGTGCCAGCAGCCAAGATGCCAGCTCTGGCTACACCTTC.

This sequence joins TRBV20-1 and TRBJ2-3; 10 positions match TRBD2. The CDR3 is made up of 18 amino acids. The germline V gene encodes CDR1 DFQATT and CDR2 SNEGSKA (reference sequence). V lost 4 bases and J lost 1; bases outside the gene matches: 14. The CDR3 spells CSATVAGGGGVGTDTQYF. The CDR3 DNA sequence: TGCAGTGCTACTGTAGCGGGAGGAGGGGGGGTGGGCACAGATACGCAGTATTTT.

The chain couples TRBV7-3 to TRBJ2-7, with TRBD1 identical over 8 bases. The CDR3 has 13 amino acids. The trim removed 5 bases at V and 3 bases at J, leaving 3 bases unmatched. Per the germline V gene, CDR1 is SGHTA and CDR2 is FQGTGA. CDR3 in amino acids: CASSAGGGYEQYF. The CDR3 nucleotides read TGTGCCAGCAGCGCAGGGGGCGGCTACGAGCAGTACTTC.

V and J are TRBV6-2 or TRBV6-3 and TRBJ2-3, with 11 bases that match TRBD2. The CDR3 has 18 residues. The germline V gene encodes CDR1 MNHEY and CDR2 SVGEGT. Losses at the gene ends were 6 bases for V and 1 base for J; bases not matched to a gene: 12. The CDR3 spells CASSSFVAGGPGTDTQYF. For the CDR3, the DNA is TGTGCCAGCAGCTCGTTCGTAGCGGGAGGGCCCGGCACAGATACGCAGTATTTT.

This clonotype showed up many times. The V call is TRBV28, the J call TRBJ1-1; 7 bases agree with TRBD1. Looked up from germline, CDR1 is MDHEN and CDR2 is SYDVKM. J lost 4 bases, V lost 8 bases, and 7 bases had no gene match. This CDR3 comprises 13 residues. CDR3 sequence: CASQTGSGTEAFF. CDR3 DNA: TGTGCCAGCCAGACAGGGTCTGGCACTGAAGCTTTCTTT.

This clonotype was seen many times. The CDR3 spells CASSLDRHFYNEQFF. The CDR3 DNA reads as TGTGCCAGCAGCTTAGACAGACACTTCTACAATGAGCAGTTCTTC. The V call is TRBV11-2, the J call TRBJ2-1; D not resolved. This CDR3 region has 15 residues. The V and J ends lost 0 bases and 3 bases respectively, with 9 bases between them. Per the germline V gene, CDR1 is SGHAT and CDR2 is FQNNGV.

This clonotype was seen only a few times. The V and J genes are TRBV5-1 and TRBJ2-2; D is perhaps TRBD2 (6 bases). Trimming pared 1 base from V and 0 bases from J, leaving 7 bases between. The CDR3 contains 15 residues. CDR1 and CDR2 (germline): SGHRS, YFSETQ. The CDR3 loop is CASSLWGANTGELFF. The CDR3 DNA reads TGCGCCAGCAGCTTGTGGGGGGCGAACACCGGGGAGCTGTTTTTT.